This T cell receptor (beta chain) was documented in a study of shared clonotypes between healthy human individuals. CDR1 SGHTA and CDR2 FQGTGA come from the germline V gene. The CDR3 has 16 amino acids. V was clipped by 4 bases and J by 4 bases; unmatched bases: 12. Naive CD8 isolation took CD45RO-negative cells positively selected for CCR7 and excluded terminally differentiated effector memory CD45RA+ cells. The protocol was immunoSEQ multiplex PCR, while the TCRdb copy is restricted to in-frame clones and leaves out a portion. This sample has roughly 2.1 million clones, with 85% to 95% found just once.

The material sequenced was naive CD8+ T cells from PBMCs. V is TRBV7-3 and J is TRBJ2-5; the match to TRBD2 covers 7 bases. This receptor was taken from a man younger than 35 in good health. Some clones in this sample may be carry-over from other donors' samples. The CDR3 protein is CASSSRGTIGIETQYF. DNA of the CDR3: TGTGCCAGCAGCTCCCGGGGGACTATCGGGATAGAGACCCAGTACTTC.